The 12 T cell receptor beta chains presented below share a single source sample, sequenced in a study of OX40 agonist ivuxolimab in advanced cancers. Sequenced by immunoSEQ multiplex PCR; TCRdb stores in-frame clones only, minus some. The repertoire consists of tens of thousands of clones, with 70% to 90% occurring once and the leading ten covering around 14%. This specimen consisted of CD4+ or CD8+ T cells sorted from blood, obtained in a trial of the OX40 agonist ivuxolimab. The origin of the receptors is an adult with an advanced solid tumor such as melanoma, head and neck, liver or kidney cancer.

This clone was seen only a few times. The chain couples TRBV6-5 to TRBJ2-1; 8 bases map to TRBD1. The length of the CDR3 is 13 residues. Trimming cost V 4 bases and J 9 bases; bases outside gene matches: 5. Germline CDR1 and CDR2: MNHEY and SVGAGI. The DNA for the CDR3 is TGTGCCAGCAGTTTAGACAGGGGAAGTGAGCAGTTCTTC. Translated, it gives CASSLDRGSEQFF.

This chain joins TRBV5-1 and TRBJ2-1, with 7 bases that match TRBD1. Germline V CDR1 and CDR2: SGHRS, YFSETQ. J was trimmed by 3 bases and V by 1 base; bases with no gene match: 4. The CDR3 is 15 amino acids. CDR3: CASSLLQGSYNEQFF. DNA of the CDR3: TGCGCCAGCAGCTTGTTACAGGGGAGCTACAATGAGCAGTTCTTC.

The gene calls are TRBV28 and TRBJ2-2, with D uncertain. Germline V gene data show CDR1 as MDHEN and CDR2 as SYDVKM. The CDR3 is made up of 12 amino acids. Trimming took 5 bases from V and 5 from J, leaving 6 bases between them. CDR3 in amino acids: CASSSRTGELFF. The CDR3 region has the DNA TGTGCCAGCAGTAGCAGGACCGGGGAGCTGTTTTTT.

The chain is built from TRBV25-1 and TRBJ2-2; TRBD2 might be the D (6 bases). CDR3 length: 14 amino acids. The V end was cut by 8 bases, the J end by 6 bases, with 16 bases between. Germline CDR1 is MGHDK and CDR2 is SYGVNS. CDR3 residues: CASGRGLVAGELFF. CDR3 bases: TGTGCCAGCGGACGGGGGTTGGTGGCCGGGGAGCTGTTTTTT.

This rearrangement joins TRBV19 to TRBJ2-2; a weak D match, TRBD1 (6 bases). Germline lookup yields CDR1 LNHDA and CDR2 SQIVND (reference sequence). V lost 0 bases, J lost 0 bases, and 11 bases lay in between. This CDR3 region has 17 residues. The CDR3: CASSIDLRTANTGELFF. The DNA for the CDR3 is TGTGCCAGTAGTATAGATCTCAGGACAGCGAACACCGGGGAGCTGTTTTTT.

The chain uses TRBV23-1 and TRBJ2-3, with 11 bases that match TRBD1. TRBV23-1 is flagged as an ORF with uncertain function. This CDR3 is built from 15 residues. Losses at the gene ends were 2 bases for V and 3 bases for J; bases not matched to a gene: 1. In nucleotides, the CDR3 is TGCGCCAGCAGTCAAGGGACAGGGGGGACAGATACGCAGTATTTT. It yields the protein CASSQGTGGTDTQYF.

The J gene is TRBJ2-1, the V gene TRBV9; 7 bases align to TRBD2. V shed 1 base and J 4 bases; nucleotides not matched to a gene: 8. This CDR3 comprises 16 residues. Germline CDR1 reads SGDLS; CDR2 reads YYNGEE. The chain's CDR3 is CASSVSGEGGYNEQFF. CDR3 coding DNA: TGTGCCAGCAGCGTATCTGGGGAGGGCGGGTACAATGAGCAGTTCTTC.

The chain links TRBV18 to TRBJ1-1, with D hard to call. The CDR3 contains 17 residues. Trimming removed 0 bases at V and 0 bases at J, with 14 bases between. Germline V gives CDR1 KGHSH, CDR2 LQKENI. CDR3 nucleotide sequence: TGTGCCAGCTCACCACCCCTATACGGTAACATGAACACTGAAGCTTTCTTT. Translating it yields CASSPPLYGNMNTEAFF.

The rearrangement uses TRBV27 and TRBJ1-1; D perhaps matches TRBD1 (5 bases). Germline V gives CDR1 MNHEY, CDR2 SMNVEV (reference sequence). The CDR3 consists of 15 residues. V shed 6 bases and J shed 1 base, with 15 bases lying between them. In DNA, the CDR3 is TGTGCCAGCAGCGCAAACAGGAGATCGAACACTGAAGCTTTCTTT. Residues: CASSANRRSNTEAFF.

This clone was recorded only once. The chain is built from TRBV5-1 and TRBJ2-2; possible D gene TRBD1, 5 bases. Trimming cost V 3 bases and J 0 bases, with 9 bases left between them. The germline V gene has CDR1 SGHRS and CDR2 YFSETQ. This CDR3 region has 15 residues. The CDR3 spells CASSSGHSNTGELFF. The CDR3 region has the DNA TGCGCCAGCAGCTCCGGACATTCGAACACCGGGGAGCTGTTTTTT.

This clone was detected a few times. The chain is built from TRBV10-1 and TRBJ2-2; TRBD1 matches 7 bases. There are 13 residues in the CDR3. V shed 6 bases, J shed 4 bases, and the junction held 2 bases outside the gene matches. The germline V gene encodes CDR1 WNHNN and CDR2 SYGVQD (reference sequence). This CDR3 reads CASRGTATGELFF. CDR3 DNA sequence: TGCGCCAGCAGAGGGACAGCCACCGGGGAGCTGTTTTTT.

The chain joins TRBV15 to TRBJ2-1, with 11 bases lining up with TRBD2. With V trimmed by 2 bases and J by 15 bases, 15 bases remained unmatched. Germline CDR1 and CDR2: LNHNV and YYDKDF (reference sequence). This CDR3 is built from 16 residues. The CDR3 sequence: CATSRHQGLAVSPLFF. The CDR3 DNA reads TGTGCCACCAGCAGACACCAGGGACTAGCGGTTTCCCCGCTGTTCTTC.